This passage covers 29 T cell receptor beta chains from one sample sequenced in a study of regulatory T cells in long-lasting Graves disease. Time point here: newly diagnosed GD, antithyroid drugs for less than 3 months. TCR sequences were obtained from RNA taken from PBMCs. CDR3 regions were amplified by Arm-PCR using iRepertoire HTBI primers to build TCR beta libraries. TCRdb independently ran MiXCR on the multiplex PCR reads; one entry per CDR3 protein. The sample consists of roughly 250,000 distinct CDR3 sequences, under 20% of them appearing once. Another study also made use of these data, one on T cells in Graves' hyperthyroidism and ophthalmopathy.

The sample was peripheral blood mononuclear cells (PBMCs), taken at new diagnosis, from a patient treated with antithyroid drugs. The origin of the receptors is a woman aged 25 to 39 with Graves disease.

This clonotype was detected a few times. The chain recombines TRBV6-5 with TRBJ1-2; D remains unclear. Between the trimmed V and J ends, which lost 2 bases and 6 bases, there was a span of 16 bases. From germline, CDR1 is MNHEY and CDR2 SVGAGI. The length of the CDR3 is 15 residues. CDR3 sequence reads: CASSYDRRVGDGYTF. DNA of the CDR3: TGTGCCAGCAGTTACGACCGACGGGTAGGCGATGGCTACACCTTC.

The V and J genes are TRBV27 and TRBJ2-1, with 7 bases fitting TRBD2. Germline-derived CDR1 and CDR2 are MNHEY and SMNVEV (reference sequence). V lost 7 bases, J lost 8 bases, and 14 bases stayed unmatched. The CDR3 contains 15 residues. CDR3 loop: CASNPGGGARYEQFF. CDR3 bases: TGTGCCAGCAATCCCGGGGGAGGGGCTCGCTATGAGCAGTTCTTC.

This clonotype has ten or more counts. The chain combines TRBV5-6 with TRBJ2-7, with D hard to call. V was clipped by 3 bases and J by 2 bases, with 9 bases between them. The CDR3 runs to 13 residues. Per germline, CDR1 SGHDT and CDR2 YYEEEE. CDR3 sequence: CASSSTQTYEQYF. The CDR3 coding sequence is TGTGCCAGCAGCTCCACCCAAACCTACGAGCAGTACTTC.

This clonotype was counted once. This chain connects TRBV20-1 to TRBJ2-3; the match to TRBD2 covers 9 bases. Germline V lookup: CDR1 DFQATT, CDR2 SNEGSKA (reference sequence). V was clipped by 0 bases and J by 4 bases; unmatched bases: 8. The CDR3 spans 16 residues. The CDR3 protein is CSARDQASGMADTQYF. The DNA of the CDR3 is TGCAGTGCTAGAGATCAGGCTAGCGGGATGGCAGATACGCAGTATTTT.

This clonotype was counted at least ten times. The chain employs TRBV7-2 and TRBJ1-2; the D is unclear. Germline V gene sequence: CDR1 SGHTA, CDR2 FQGNSA. V lost 0 bases and J 2 bases, leaving 10 bases between the germline ends. The CDR3 covers 15 residues. The CDR3 sequence: CASSLAPLDNYGYTF. CDR3 DNA: TGTGCCAGCAGCTTAGCGCCACTGGACAACTATGGCTACACCTTC.

This clonotype was picked up many times. V and J are TRBV12-3 or TRBV12-4 and TRBJ2-1; D is unclear. Trimming took 2 bases from V and 5 from J, leaving 10 bases between them. This CDR3 has 14 amino acids. The CDR3 spells CASSLSRNHNEQFF. CDR3 in DNA: TGTGCCAGCAGTTTAAGTAGGAATCACAATGAGCAGTTCTTC.

Ten or more counts support this clonotype. Its ends do not fully match the called genes, so a read error is possible. V and J are TRBV5-1 and TRBJ2-5; D call uncertain. The CDR3 spans 13 residues. The germline V gene has CDR1 SGHRS and CDR2 YFSETQ. The CDR3 DNA sequence: TGTGCCAGCAGCCTTGGCCAGCAAGAGACCCAGTACTTC. As protein: CASSLGQQETQYF.

This clonotype appeared many times. The J gene is TRBJ2-1, the V gene TRBV7-9; D gene uncertain. V shed 4 bases and J shed 5 bases, with 12 bases lying between them. CDR3 length: 14 residues. From germline, CDR1 is SEHNR and CDR2 FQNEAQ (reference sequence). This chain's CDR3 is CASSSTLTDNEQFF. The CDR3 bases are TGTGCCAGCAGCTCAACATTAACCGACAATGAGCAGTTCTTC.

This clonotype was detected ten times or more. The V and J genes are TRBV20-1 and TRBJ1-5; the match to TRBD1 covers 9 bases. V trimming: 5 bases; J trimming: 9 bases; junction bases outside the gene matches: 8. Germline CDR1 is DFQATT and CDR2 is SNEGSKA (reference sequence). The length of the CDR3 is 13 residues. CDR3 sequence (DNA): TGCAGTGCTTCTAGGACAGGGGATATGCCCCAGCATTTT. Translating it yields CSASRTGDMPQHF.

Ten or more counts support this clonotype. The chain has TRBV7-9 and TRBJ2-7, with D possibly TRBD1 on 5 matching bases. Trimming shortened V by 3 bases and J by 0 bases, and 9 bases separated the two germline ends. The CDR3 length is 14 residues. Germline CDR1 reads SEHNR; CDR2 reads FQNEAQ (reference sequence). CDR3 residues: CASSFDRASYEQYF. CDR3 nucleotides: TGTGCCAGCAGCTTTGACAGAGCCTCCTACGAGCAGTACTTC.

This clonotype was picked up a small number of times. The chain uses TRBV4-1 and TRBJ2-3, with D unresolved. The CDR3 is made up of 13 amino acids. From germline, CDR1 is MGHRA and CDR2 YSYEKL. V gave up 1 base and J gave up 5 bases, with 7 bases separating them. The CDR3 loop reads CASSQGGVDTQYF. DNA for the CDR3: TGCGCCAGCAGCCAAGGAGGCGTAGATACGCAGTATTTT.

At least ten counts were recorded for this clonotype. The rearrangement joins TRBV10-3 to TRBJ2-3; TRBD2 matches 10 bases. The germline V gene has CDR1 ENHRY and CDR2 SYGVKD. This CDR3 has 14 residues. V gave up 7 bases and J gave up 5 bases; unmatched junction bases: 6. The CDR3 DNA sequence: TGTGCCATCAATTCCGGGACTAGCGAAGATACGCAGTATTTT. Protein: CAINSGTSEDTQYF.

This clonotype was counted many times. V is TRBV9 and J is TRBJ1-1; D call uncertain. Trimming removed 0 bases from V and 3 bases from J, with 6 bases in between. The CDR3 has 13 residues. The V gene's germline CDR1 is SGDLS and CDR2 YYNGEE. The CDR3 loop reads CASSVEWDTEAFF. CDR3 bases: TGTGCCAGCAGCGTAGAATGGGACACTGAAGCTTTCTTT.

This clonotype has at least ten counts. The CDR3 DNA sequence: TGCAGCGTTCAACAAACGGGACAGGGAAATGAAAAACTGTTTTTT. This translates into CSVQQTGQGNEKLFF. The chain employs TRBV29-1 and TRBJ1-4, with 9 bases aligning to TRBD1. V was clipped by 5 bases and J by 5 bases; unmatched bases: 9. CDR3 length: 15 amino acids. Germline V gene data show CDR1 as SQVTM and CDR2 as ANQGSEA.

V usage is TRBV20-1 and J usage is TRBJ1-1, with a weak D call TRBD1 (5 bases). The V and J ends lost 6 bases and 1 base respectively, with 9 bases between them. CDR1 and CDR2 from the germline V gene are DFQATT and SNEGSKA (reference sequence). The CDR3 runs to 12 residues. The CDR3 region is CSAGGENTEAFF. Written as DNA, the CDR3 is TGCAGTGCGGGGGGAGAGAACACTGAAGCTTTCTTT.

This clonotype was recorded at least ten times. This chain uses TRBV6-9 with TRBJ2-7; D is undetermined. The CDR3 sequence is 14 residues long. V was cut by 3 bases and J by 4 bases, with 13 bases left in between. Germline CDR1 reads MNHGY; CDR2 reads SVAAGI. CDR3 sequence reads: CASSYGFGLYEQYF. CDR3 nucleotides: TGTGCCAGCAGTTACGGATTTGGGCTGTACGAGCAGTACTTC.

This chain connects TRBV5-5 to TRBJ1-5; D perhaps matches TRBD1 (6 bases). The CDR3 runs to 16 residues. V lost 4 bases and J lost 5, with 19 bases in between. The germline V gene encodes CDR1 SGHKS and CDR2 YYEKEE (reference sequence). This chain's CDR3 is CASSRAGLRGDQPQHF. CDR3 bases: TGTGCCAGCAGCCGCGCGGGACTTAGGGGGGATCAGCCCCAGCATTTT.

This clonotype was picked up many times. The gene calls are TRBV20-1 and TRBJ1-1; tentative D call: TRBD1 (5 bases). V lost 6 bases and J lost 0, with 11 bases in between. CDR3 size: 13 residues. Germline CDR1 reads DFQATT; CDR2 reads SNEGSKA (reference sequence). The DNA of the CDR3 is TGCAGTGCCGGGGACTACATGAACACTGAAGCTTTCTTT. Protein sequence: CSAGDYMNTEAFF.

This clonotype was found many times. This chain connects TRBV7-9 to TRBJ1-5; the D gene is possibly TRBD1 (5 bases). With 6 bases removed from V and 5 bases from J, the gap between germline ends came to 8 bases. Germline assignment: CDR1 SEHNR and CDR2 FQNEAQ (reference sequence). The CDR3 runs to 12 residues. The CDR3 DNA follows: TGTGCCAGCAGGTGGGGCGATCAGCCCCAGCATTTT. It codes for CASRWGDQPQHF.

This clonotype appeared many times. The gene calls are TRBV5-1 and TRBJ1-1; D is uncertain. The germline V gene encodes CDR1 SGHRS and CDR2 YFSETQ. V was cut by 1 base and J by 1 base, with 5 bases left in between. The CDR3 has 13 residues. The CDR3 protein is CASSLSQNTEAFF. The CDR3 DNA sequence: TGCGCCAGCAGCTTGAGTCAGAACACTGAAGCTTTCTTT.

This clonotype was detected only a few times. The chain uses TRBV3-1 and TRBJ2-1; a possible D gene is TRBD2 (5 bases). The end of the DNA fits TRBJ2-5 better, so the J call may be wrong. Germline CDR1 LGHDT, CDR2 YNNKEL (reference sequence). CDR3 length: 15 amino acids. The CDR3 DNA is TGTGCCAGCAGCCAAGACAGCGGTGGGCAAGAGACCCAGTACTTC. It codes for CASSQDSGGQETQYF.

The rearrangement joins TRBV7-6 to TRBJ2-1, with 12 bases aligning to TRBD1. With V trimmed by 3 bases and J by 6 bases, 3 bases remained unmatched. This CDR3 is 15 amino acids long. Germline V gene data show CDR1 as SGHVS and CDR2 as FNYEAQ. The CDR3 bases are TGTGCCAGCAGCTTCGGGACAGGGGGCTTCAATGAGCAGTTCTTC. It yields the protein CASSFGTGGFNEQFF.

Only a few counts were recorded for this clonotype. The rearrangement uses TRBV6-5 and TRBJ1-2; TRBD1 might be the D (5 bases). CDR1 and CDR2 from the germline V gene are MNHEY and SVGAGI. Trimming pared 1 base from V and 6 bases from J, leaving 12 bases between. This CDR3 comprises 14 residues. The CDR3 DNA is TGTGCCAGCAGTTACTGGGACCGGCGCGATGGCTACACCTTC. Residues: CASSYWDRRDGYTF.

This clonotype was counted at least ten times. V and J are TRBV10-3 and TRBJ2-3, with TRBD2 as a possible D gene (6 bases). Germline CDR1 ENHRY, CDR2 SYGVKD. This CDR3 is built from 15 residues. Trimming left V 0 bases short and J 8 bases short, with 15 bases between. The CDR3 is CAISESGGAGSTQYF. CDR3 DNA: TGTGCCATCAGTGAGTCTGGAGGGGCGGGGTCTACGCAGTATTTT.

In its sample, this clonotype was seen many times. This chain joins TRBV10-3 and TRBJ2-3; no firm D call. V lost 3 bases and J lost 1, with 11 bases in between. Germline CDR1 and CDR2: ENHRY and SYGVKD. There are 15 residues in the CDR3. The CDR3 coding sequence is TGTGCCATCAGTGAAGAGATACGGGGCACAGATACGCAGTATTTT. Translating gives CAISEEIRGTDTQYF.

Remarks on this clonotype: A much larger clonotype is one base distant, so this may be a read error. The genes are TRBV7-6 and TRBJ2-1; 8 bases map to TRBD1. The germline V gene has CDR1 SGHVS and CDR2 FNYEAQ. There are 16 residues in the CDR3. CDR3: CTSSSTTGTGHNEQFF. The CDR3 bases are TGTACCAGCAGCTCCACAACCGGGACAGGTCACAATGAGCAGTTCTTC.

This clonotype has at least ten counts. V gene TRBV6-2 or TRBV6-3 combines with J gene TRBJ1-1; D is possibly TRBD1 (5 bases). Germline CDR1 reads MNHEY; CDR2 reads SVGEGT. V was cut by 6 bases and J by 10 bases, with 12 bases left in between. CDR3 length equals 11 residues. The DNA of the CDR3 is TGTGCCAGCAGCCAGGGACGAGCAGCTTTCTTT. It is translated as CASSQGRAAFF.

This clonotype was detected a few times. This rearrangement joins TRBV19 to TRBJ2-7, with a possible D match to TRBD1 (5 bases). This CDR3 has 13 amino acids. Germline V lookup: CDR1 LNHDA, CDR2 SQIVND (reference sequence). Trimming removed 5 bases at V and 4 bases at J, with 12 bases between. Here the CDR3 DNA reads TGTGCCAGTAGTGTGGGGCACGGTTACGAGCAGTACTTC. Its protein product is CASSVGHGYEQYF.

The table lists this clonotype with many counts. V gene TRBV7-3 combines with J gene TRBJ1-2, with D possibly being TRBD1 (5 bases). V was clipped by 5 bases and J by 6 bases, with 16 bases between them. In germline, CDR1 is SGHTA, CDR2 FQGTGA. The CDR3 sequence is 14 residues long. The CDR3 DNA reads as TGTGCCAGCAGCCCCCGTGCGGGGGAGGATGGCTACACCTTC. Translating it yields CASSPRAGEDGYTF.